The 26 T cell receptor beta chains given below trace back to one sample, sequenced in a study of Ad26.COV2.S vaccination and SARS-CoV-2 variants. Produced via immunoSEQ multiplex PCR; TCRdb's table is partial and in-frame only. Among around 400,000 clones listed, approximately 89% were seen once. The treatment is: roughly 20 received Ad26.COV2.S at low or high dose, single or two shots; 5 received placebo; per-sample allocation not given. Day 63 after the first vaccine or placebo injection was the time point for sampling. Specimen: peripheral blood, collected in a trial of Ad26.COV2.S vaccine versus placebo. All receptors derive from a person between 18 and 59 years old who received the Ad26.COV2.S COVID-19 vaccine or a placebo.

CDR3 nucleotides: TGTGCCAGCACCACGACAGAGTACCAAGAGACCCAGTACTTC. Its protein product is CASTTTEYQETQYF. V gene TRBV6-6 combines with J gene TRBJ2-5, with D maybe TRBD1 (5 bases). The CDR3 extends over 14 amino acids. CDR1 is MNHNY and CDR2 is SVGAGI in the germline V gene (reference sequence). Trimming cost V 7 bases and J 0 bases, with 12 bases left between them.

J is TRBJ1-1 and V is TRBV13; unclear D gene. The germline V gene has CDR1 PRHDT and CDR2 FYEKMQ (reference sequence). The CDR3 has 14 amino acids. V was cut by 6 bases and J by 8 bases, with 19 bases left in between. CDR3 protein: CASRSRNERIEAFF. The CDR3 DNA follows: TGTGCCAGCAGATCTCGGAATGAACGGATCGAAGCTTTCTTT.

J is TRBJ2-5 and V is TRBV30; 11 bases agree with TRBD2. Germline V gives CDR1 GTSNPN, CDR2 SVGIG (reference sequence). V gave up 3 bases and J gave up 4 bases; unmatched junction bases: 4. The CDR3 sequence is 14 residues long. The CDR3 region is CAWRSTSGGETQYF. CDR3 DNA sequence: TGTGCCTGGAGGTCTACTAGCGGGGGAGAGACCCAGTACTTC.

This clone was detected once. CDR3 region: CASSLVHRVWTEAFF. The CDR3 nucleotides read TGTGCCAGCAGTTTAGTGCATCGGGTCTGGACTGAAGCTTTCTTT. V is TRBV28 and J is TRBJ1-1; unclear D gene. The V gene's germline CDR1 is MDHEN and CDR2 SYDVKM. The CDR3 consists of 15 residues. Deletions cut 2 bases from V and 5 bases from J, with 15 bases between.

In DNA form, the CDR3 reads TGTGCCAGCAGTCACCCCCGGGGGGTTAATTCACCCCTCCACTTT. Translation: CASSHPRGVNSPLHF. This chain connects TRBV6-6 to TRBJ1-6; possible D gene TRBD1, 5 bases. This CDR3 has 15 amino acids. The V gene's germline CDR1 is MNHNY and CDR2 SVGAGI (reference sequence). Trimming left V 5 bases short and J 6 bases short, with 14 bases between.

The gene calls are TRBV2 and TRBJ1-2; weak D call: TRBD1 (6 bases). Deletions cut 3 bases from V and 5 bases from J, with 10 bases between. The germline gives CDR1 SNHLY, CDR2 FYNNEI. The CDR3 totals 13 residues. In nucleotides, the CDR3 is TGTGCCAGCAGTGATACCCAGGGGTATGGCTACACCTTC. Protein sequence: CASSDTQGYGYTF.

The rearrangement uses TRBV30 and TRBJ2-7; possibly TRBD2 for D (7 bases). The CDR3 runs 13 residues. Deletions cut 5 bases from V and 5 bases from J, with 16 bases between. In germline, CDR1 is GTSNPN, CDR2 SVGIG (reference sequence). CDR3: CAWGGGGMNEQYF. DNA for the CDR3: TGTGCCTGGGGGGGAGGGGGTATGAACGAGCAGTACTTC.

The rearrangement uses TRBV11-2 and TRBJ2-7; 7 bases fit TRBD1. This CDR3 spans 16 amino acids. The J segment lost 3 bases and the V segment lost 1 base, leaving 9 bases of the junction unmatched. Germline V gene data show CDR1 as SGHAT and CDR2 as FQNNGV. The DNA of the CDR3 is TGTGCCAGCAGCTTAGGACCCGGGACAGACTTCTACGAGCAGTACTTC. Its translation is CASSLGPGTDFYEQYF.

The V and J genes are TRBV28 and TRBJ2-1, with no clear D. Trimming removed 2 bases at V and 14 bases at J, with 13 bases between. The germline CDR1 and CDR2 sequences are MDHEN and SYDVKM. CDR3 length equals 12 residues. CDR3: CASSLDSGREFF. The CDR3 DNA sequence: TGTGCCAGCAGTTTAGATTCGGGTCGGGAGTTCTTC.

The DNA of the CDR3 is TGTGCCAGCAGCTCCAGAGGCATTCAAGATACGCAGTATTTT. As protein: CASSSRGIQDTQYF. The chain joins TRBV7-3 to TRBJ2-3, with D hard to call. This CDR3 spans 14 amino acids. The V and J ends lost 4 bases and 5 bases respectively, with 13 bases between them. The germline CDR1 and CDR2 sequences are SGHTA and FQGTGA.

About this clone: Distinct nucleotide sequences in the sample also encode this CDR3. The chain joins TRBV30 to TRBJ2-2; no reliable D call. V was clipped by 2 bases and J by 3 bases, with 4 bases between them. Germline V CDR1 and CDR2: GTSNPN, SVGIG (reference sequence). This CDR3 is built from 12 residues. For the CDR3, the DNA is TGTGCCTGGAGTCCAGACACCGGGGAGCTGTTTTTT. This sequence encodes CAWSPDTGELFF.

Regarding this clone: The same CDR3 is also encoded by other DNA sequences in this sample. The gene calls are TRBV2 and TRBJ1-1; no clear D gene. The CDR3 spans 13 residues. V dropped 4 bases and J dropped 0 bases, with 6 bases sitting between them. Germline-derived CDR1 and CDR2 are SNHLY and FYNNEI. CDR3 in DNA: TGTGCCAGCAGTGTCGGAGTGAACACTGAAGCTTTCTTT. It codes for CASSVGVNTEAFF.

This chain connects TRBV5-1 to TRBJ1-4, with D possibly matching TRBD1 (5 bases). Trimming removed 4 bases from V and 4 bases from J, with 11 bases in between. This CDR3 has 14 residues. The germline V gene encodes CDR1 SGHRS and CDR2 YFSETQ. In DNA form, the CDR3 reads TGCGCCAGCAGCCCCGGGACCCGTAATGAAAAACTGTTTTTT. Amino acids: CASSPGTRNEKLFF. Together with reference TRBV5-1 and TRBJ1-4, the CDR3 gives the full variable domain: KAGVTQTPRYLIKTRGQQVTLSCSPISGHRSVSWYQQTPGQGLQFLFEYFSETQRNKGNFPGRFSGRQFSNSRSEMNVSTLELGDSALYLCASSPGTRNEKLFFGSGTQLSVL.

The V and J genes are TRBV11-3 and TRBJ2-7; D is possibly TRBD2 (6 bases). The ends were cut back, 5 bases at V and 2 bases at J, with 16 bases in the middle. Germline V gives CDR1 SGHNT, CDR2 YENEEA. CDR3 size: 15 residues. The CDR3 nucleotides read TGTGCCAGCAGCCCCGGCGGGGTCGCAACCTACGAGCAGTACTTC. It yields the protein CASSPGGVATYEQYF.

The rearrangement uses TRBV6-6 and TRBJ1-3; D may be TRBD1 (5 bases). Trimming cost V 0 bases and J 4 bases, with 10 bases left between them. CDR3 length equals 15 residues. Per germline, CDR1 MNHNY and CDR2 SVGAGI (reference sequence). CDR3 loop: CASSYSKGHGNTIYF. The CDR3, as DNA: TGTGCCAGCAGTTACTCGAAGGGGCACGGAAACACCATATATTTT.

This clone has a handful of counts. V gene TRBV7-9 combines with J gene TRBJ2-5; 16 bases fit TRBD2. This CDR3 is 19 amino acids long. From germline, CDR1 is SEHNR and CDR2 FQNEAQ (reference sequence). V was clipped by 5 bases and J by 0 bases; unmatched bases: 9. The CDR3 DNA reads as TGTGCCAGCAGCCCGGGACTAGCGGGAGGGCCTAGGTACCAAGAGACCCAGTACTTC. The encoded protein is CASSPGLAGGPRYQETQYF.

CDR3 residues: CASSDSSQGTYNEQFF. CDR3 in DNA: TGTGCCAGCAGTGACTCATCACAGGGGACCTACAATGAGCAGTTCTTC. V and J are TRBV6-4 and TRBJ2-1, with TRBD1 matching 7 bases. The CDR3 is made up of 16 amino acids. Per germline, CDR1 MRHNA and CDR2 SNTAGT. J lost 2 bases, V lost 0 bases, and 4 bases had no gene match.

This rearrangement joins TRBV28 to TRBJ1-4; unclear D gene. This CDR3 spans 17 amino acids. CDR1 and CDR2 from the germline V gene are MDHEN and SYDVKM. Trimming removed 4 bases from V and 8 bases from J, with 23 bases in between. The CDR3 reads CASSSGRDVLRTEKLFF. DNA of the CDR3: TGTGCCAGCAGTTCCGGGCGCGATGTACTACGGACCGAAAAACTGTTTTTT. Full variable domain (rest looked up from reference TRBV28 and TRBJ1-4): DVKVTQSSRYLVKRTGEKVFLECVQDMDHENMFWYRQDPGLGLRLIYFSYDVKMKEKGDIPEGYSVSREKKERFSLILESASTNQTSMYLCASSSGRDVLRTEKLFFGSGTQLSVL.

A word on this clone: Different DNA sequences within this sample yield the same CDR3. The rearrangement joins TRBV5-1 to TRBJ2-7, with 14 nucleotides matching TRBD2. CDR3 length: 14 amino acids. The germline V gene has CDR1 SGHRS and CDR2 YFSETQ. Trimming cost V 4 bases and J 6 bases; bases outside gene matches: 3. CDR3: CASSGGLAGAEQYF. The CDR3 coding sequence is TGCGCCAGCAGCGGGGGACTAGCGGGAGCCGAGCAGTACTTC.

The chain recombines TRBV5-5 with TRBJ1-1; D is undetermined. CDR3 length: 14 residues. Looked up from germline, CDR1 is SGHKS and CDR2 is YYEKEE (reference sequence). V was shortened by 0 bases and J by 1 base, with 7 bases between the two germline ends. CDR3 protein: CASSLDPENTEAFF. For the CDR3, the DNA is TGTGCCAGCAGCTTGGACCCTGAGAACACTGAAGCTTTCTTT. Filled out from reference TRBV5-5 and TRBJ1-1, the complete variable domain reads DAGVTQSPTHLIKTRGQQVTLRCSPISGHKSVSWYQQVLGQGPQFIFQYYEKEERGRGNFPDRFSARQFPNYSSELNVNALLLGDSALYLCASSLDPENTEAFFGQGTRLTVV.

This sequence joins TRBV6-5 and TRBJ2-7, with D maybe TRBD1 (6 bases). CDR3 length equals 14 residues. From germline, CDR1 is MNHEY and CDR2 SVGAGI. Trimming took 10 bases from V and 2 from J, leaving 18 bases between them. This CDR3 reads CATSLAQGAYEQYF. As DNA, the CDR3 is TGTGCCACCTCACTGGCACAGGGCGCCTACGAGCAGTACTTC.

The chain employs TRBV6-1 and TRBJ2-1; 8 bases match TRBD2. Germline CDR1 is MNHNS and CDR2 is SASEGT. With 3 bases clipped from V and 8 bases from J, the junction kept 9 bases outside the gene matches. The CDR3 contains 15 residues. The CDR3 DNA reads TGTGCCAGCAGTGAGAGAGCGGGAGTAACCGATGAGCAGTTCTTC. Translation: CASSERAGVTDEQFF.

This clone was detected once. The genes are TRBV5-1 and TRBJ2-7; 8 bases align to TRBD2. The CDR3 loop spans 15 amino acids. The germline V gene encodes CDR1 SGHRS and CDR2 YFSETQ. J was trimmed by 0 bases and V by 5 bases; bases with no gene match: 7. The CDR3: CASSLTSESSYEQYF. The CDR3 DNA sequence: TGCGCCAGCAGTTTGACTAGCGAGAGCTCCTACGAGCAGTACTTC.

The chain employs TRBV7-9 and TRBJ1-3, with D maybe TRBD1 (5 bases). Germline V lookup: CDR1 SEHNR, CDR2 FQNEAQ (reference sequence). The germline V and J ends were trimmed by 3 bases and 5 bases, with 11 bases remaining between them. The CDR3 covers 14 residues. CDR3 residues: CASSLGDSRNTIYF. The CDR3 DNA follows: TGTGCCAGCAGCTTGGGGGACTCCCGAAACACCATATATTTT.

V is TRBV29-1 and J is TRBJ2-1; D unresolved. Deletions cut 8 bases from V and 7 bases from J, with 18 bases between. This CDR3 region has 13 residues. Germline lookup yields CDR1 SQVTM and CDR2 ANQGSEA. CDR3 region: CSTRNGFGNEQFF. The CDR3 bases are TGCAGCACTCGAAACGGGTTCGGAAATGAGCAGTTCTTC.

This chain uses TRBV30 with TRBJ1-2, with 7 bases that match TRBD1. The germline CDR1 and CDR2 sequences are GTSNPN and SVGIG (reference sequence). V lost 3 bases, J lost 4 bases, and 8 bases stayed unmatched. The CDR3 is 14 residues long. CDR3 loop: CAWSVQGYGYGYTF. The CDR3, as DNA: TGTGCCTGGAGCGTACAGGGGTATGGCTATGGCTACACCTTC.